Each of the 16 T cell receptor beta chains below was sequenced from the same sample in a study of blood T cell repertoires in COVID-19. Generated by immunoSEQ multiplex PCR, the TCRdb table keeps only in-frame clones and is missing some. The sample shows 310,000 or so clones, about nine tenths of them seen only once. What was sequenced was PBMCs or T cells enriched from blood (not recorded which). The receptors were gathered from a woman in her late teens or twenties who had recovered from COVID-19.

The chain joins TRBV2 to TRBJ2-1, with 8 bases lining up with TRBD2. The J segment lost 9 bases and the V segment lost 3 bases, leaving 1 base of the junction unmatched. This CDR3 is 12 amino acids long. The V gene's germline CDR1 is SNHLY and CDR2 FYNNEI. The CDR3 is CASSDGTSEQFF. The CDR3 DNA follows: TGTGCCAGCAGTGATGGGACTAGTGAGCAGTTCTTC.

The rearrangement joins TRBV18 to TRBJ1-5; the match to TRBD1 covers 8 bases. Germline trimming cut 3 bases from V and 0 bases from J; bases unmatched to any gene: 10. CDR3 length: 18 residues. Germline loops: CDR1 KGHSH, CDR2 LQKENI. The CDR3 DNA reads TGTGCCAGCTCACCCCCGGGACAGGCGTCTTATAGCAATCAGCCCCAGCATTTT. It encodes CASSPPGQASYSNQPQHF.

The sample holds one count of this clone. This sequence joins TRBV5-6 and TRBJ2-5; no reliable D call. Trimming removed 3 bases at V and 1 base at J, with 4 bases between. The germline gives CDR1 SGHDT, CDR2 YYEEEE. The CDR3 sequence is 12 residues long. The CDR3 loop is CASSSLQETQYF. The CDR3 DNA sequence: TGTGCCAGCAGCTCCCTCCAAGAGACCCAGTACTTC.

V is TRBV5-1 and J is TRBJ2-1, with 9 bases fitting TRBD2. Germline trimming cut 0 bases from V and 6 bases from J; bases unmatched to any gene: 4. CDR1 and CDR2 (germline): SGHRS, YFSETQ. CDR3 length: 15 amino acids. The CDR3 DNA is TGCGCCAGCAGCTTGGGAGGGACTAGCCTCAATGAGCAGTTCTTC. Amino acid sequence: CASSLGGTSLNEQFF.

The chain combines TRBV6-5 with TRBJ2-7; D may be TRBD1 (6 bases). The CDR3 runs to 13 residues. Germline assignment: CDR1 MNHEY and CDR2 SVGAGI. Trimming removed 8 bases from V and 5 bases from J, with 16 bases in between. CDR3 DNA sequence: TGTGCCAGCTGGGTGGGCAGGGGCCACGAGCAGTACTTC. Protein sequence: CASWVGRGHEQYF.

The count of this clone is one. J is TRBJ2-3 and V is TRBV28; perhaps TRBD2 as D (5 bases). The CDR3 runs 13 residues. From germline, CDR1 is MDHEN and CDR2 SYDVKM. V dropped 7 bases and J dropped 3 bases, with 11 bases sitting between them. The CDR3 DNA sequence: TGTGCCAGCACTCTGTCGGGGACAGATACGCAGTATTTT. Its translation: CASTLSGTDTQYF. Variable domain in full (rest from reference TRBV28 and TRBJ2-3): DVKVTQSSRYLVKRTGEKVFLECVQDMDHENMFWYRQDPGLGLRLIYFSYDVKMKEKGDIPEGYSVSREKKERFSLILESASTNQTSMYLCASTLSGTDTQYFGPGTRLTVL.

This clone has just a few counts. This chain connects TRBV3-1 (or the pseudogene TRBV3-2) to TRBJ2-7; D gene uncertain. Trimming cost V 0 bases and J 7 bases, with 16 bases left between them. Germline lookup yields CDR1 LGHDT and CDR2 YNNKEL (reference sequence). This CDR3 is 15 amino acids long. The CDR3 nucleotides are TGTGCCAGCAGCCAAGATCGTCTCGGGTCTAGGGAGCAGTACTTC. Encoded protein: CASSQDRLGSREQYF.

This clone has only a few counts. The rearrangement links TRBV24-1 to TRBJ1-2, with D unclear. Germline V gene lookup returns CDR1 KGHDR and CDR2 SFDVKD. CDR3 size: 13 residues. V was trimmed by 5 bases and J by 9 bases, leaving 15 bases between them. The DNA of the CDR3 is TGTGCCACCAGTGTCGGGAGGAGGCGGAGCTACACCTTC. It codes for CATSVGRRRSYTF.

This sequence joins TRBV5-1 and TRBJ2-7; 11 nucleotides agree with TRBD1. V lost 0 bases and J lost 5; bases outside the gene matches: 1. Germline V gives CDR1 SGHRS, CDR2 YFSETQ. The CDR3 sequence is 14 residues long. The CDR3 protein is CASSLGDRGNEQYF. As DNA, the CDR3 is TGCGCCAGCAGCTTGGGGGACAGGGGGAACGAGCAGTACTTC. The whole variable domain, filled in from reference TRBV5-1 and TRBJ2-7, reads KAGVTQTPRYLIKTRGQQVTLSCSPISGHRSVSWYQQTPGQGLQFLFEYFSETQRNKGNFPGRFSGRQFSNSRSEMNVSTLELGDSALYLCASSLGDRGNEQYFGPGTRLTVT.

This rearrangement joins TRBV6-5 to TRBJ1-1, with D hard to call. Germline V gene data show CDR1 as MNHEY and CDR2 as SVGAGI. V was pared by 5 bases and J by 2 bases, with 9 bases between. This CDR3 is built from 13 residues. CDR3 in amino acids: CASSHPYNTEAFF. Written as DNA, the CDR3 is TGTGCCAGCAGTCACCCCTATAACACTGAAGCTTTCTTT.

This clone was counted a few times. The CDR3 nucleotides are TGCGCCAGCAGATCGGCAGGGGGGTATGAGCAGTTCTTC. It yields the protein CASRSAGGYEQFF. V gene TRBV10-2 combines with J gene TRBJ2-1, with D perhaps TRBD1 (7 bases). Germline loops: CDR1 WSHSY, CDR2 SAAADI. Trimming took 6 bases from V and 8 from J, leaving 14 bases between them. The CDR3 contains 13 residues.

The gene calls are TRBV6-4 and TRBJ2-5; TRBD2 matches at 14 bases. Germline V gene lookup returns CDR1 MRHNA and CDR2 SNTAGT. V lost 4 bases, J lost 2 bases, and 18 bases stayed unmatched. The CDR3 contains 21 residues. CDR3 region: CASSVSIRGRLAGGPQETQYF. In nucleotides, the CDR3 is TGTGCCAGCAGTGTCTCCATCAGAGGGAGACTAGCGGGGGGGCCGCAAGAGACCCAGTACTTC.

The rearrangement joins TRBV7-8 to TRBJ1-2; D is ambiguous. The CDR3 totals 14 residues. Between the trimmed V and J ends, which lost 3 bases and 4 bases, there was a span of 12 bases. Germline V gene data show CDR1 as SGHVS and CDR2 as FQNEAQ. The CDR3, as DNA: TGTGCCAGCAGCTTGAACGAGGGAGGCTATGGCTACACCTTC. This gives the protein CASSLNEGGYGYTF.

The rearrangement links TRBV10-3 to TRBJ1-5; TRBD1 might be the D (5 bases). V was cut by 3 bases and J by 0 bases, with 6 bases left in between. Germline values: CDR1 ENHRY, CDR2 SYGVKD. The CDR3 sequence is 14 residues long. The CDR3 sequence: CAISEGVSNQPQHF. The CDR3 DNA sequence: TGTGCCATCAGTGAAGGGGTTAGCAATCAGCCCCAGCATTTT.

The chain uses TRBV6-5 and TRBJ2-5, with a weak D call TRBD2 (5 bases). Germline-derived CDR1 and CDR2 are MNHEY and SVGAGI. The CDR3 extends over 14 amino acids. V gave up 0 bases and J gave up 2 bases, with 7 bases separating them. The DNA for the CDR3 is TGTGCCAGCAGTTACTCGGGGAGTCAAGAGACCCAGTACTTC. The encoded protein is CASSYSGSQETQYF.

V and J are TRBV2 and TRBJ2-5; 7 positions match TRBD1. This CDR3 region has 15 residues. In germline, CDR1 is SNHLY, CDR2 FYNNEI. V lost 7 bases to trimming and J lost 4 bases; unmatched junction nucleotides: 12. The CDR3 sequence: CASTQEDRAGETQYF. The DNA for the CDR3 is TGTGCCAGCACGCAAGAAGACAGGGCGGGAGAGACCCAGTACTTC.